In its sample, the clone carrying this T cell receptor beta chain was seen many times. Its antigen is undetermined. The sample belongs to a study of regulatory T cells in long-lasting Graves disease. Overall study results and limits: Among the persistent patients, 2,500 to 3,000 public clonotypes were shared, more than the roughly 970 shared among new patients. Persistent cases of Graves' showed reduced TCR diversity relative to newly diagnosed patients.

As to time point: newly diagnosed GD, antithyroid drugs for less than 3 months. RNA from PBMCs was the source of the TCR library. The CDR3 loop spans 14 amino acids. The ends were cut back, 7 bases at V and 7 bases at J, with 17 bases in the middle. Germline assignment: CDR1 MDHEN and CDR2 SYDVKM. Building of the TCR beta libraries involved iRepertoire HTBI primers and Arm-PCR of CDR3 regions. TCRdb re-called the multiplex PCR reads through MiXCR, storing one row per CDR3 protein. The table has roughly 440,000 distinct CDR3 sequences, about a sixth seen once. These same records also appear under a second study, on T cells in Graves' hyperthyroidism and ophthalmopathy.

This sequence originates from a woman aged 18 to 35 with Graves disease. The sequencing here drew on peripheral blood mononuclear cells (PBMCs), taken at new diagnosis, from a patient treated with antithyroid drugs. The chain recombines TRBV28 with TRBJ2-1, with D perhaps TRBD1 or TRBD2 (5 bases each). In DNA, the CDR3 is TGTGCCAGCACCTCCCCTGATGGGGGTAATGAGCAGTTCTTC. Translation: CASTSPDGGNEQFF.